These 7 T cell receptor beta chains share one sample of origin, sequenced in a study of CD8 T cells in Susac syndrome. An input of about 0.45 to 1 ug of RNA was subjected to reverse transcription using random hexamers. Via MiXCR, TCRdb re-called the immunoSEQ multiplex PCR reads, giving one row per CDR3 protein. The table has approximately 70,000 distinct CDR3 sequences, approximately 93% seen once. The sequenced sample consisted of CD8+ T cells from PBMCs. The receptors derive from a human donor with multiple sclerosis.

The rearrangement joins TRBV5-1 to TRBJ2-1, with 13 bases aligning to TRBD2. Germline CDR1 is SGHRS and CDR2 is YFSETQ. The CDR3 sequence is 16 residues long. The J segment lost 8 bases and the V segment lost 0 bases, leaving 5 bases of the junction unmatched. The CDR3 here is CASSLALAGGLDEQFF. The CDR3 region has the DNA TGCGCCAGCAGCTTGGCACTAGCGGGGGGGCTGGATGAGCAGTTCTTC.

This clonotype was detected once. The genes are TRBV11-2 and TRBJ1-2, with D unresolved. The CDR3 runs 13 residues. Trimming cost V 6 bases and J 3 bases, with 11 bases left between them. Germline V gene data show CDR1 as SGHAT and CDR2 as FQNNGV. CDR3 in DNA: TGTGCCAGCAGACAAGGAGCAGACTATGGCTACACCTTC. Its translation is CASRQGADYGYTF.

The chain joins TRBV23-1 to TRBJ2-4; D is uncertain. TRBV23-1 falls under the ORF class, with uncertain function. Trimming took off 5 bases at V and 0 bases at J, with 8 bases between the two ends. CDR3 length equals 14 residues. The CDR3 spells CASSGMLAKNIQYF. The CDR3 coding sequence is TGCGCCAGCAGTGGGATGCTAGCCAAAAACATTCAGTACTTC.

This chain links TRBV7-9 with TRBJ2-7, with 7 bases identical to TRBD1. The CDR3 length is 18 residues. The germline V gene has CDR1 SEHNR and CDR2 FQNEAQ (reference sequence). After removal of 1 base from V and 8 bases from J, the junction contained 20 bases not matched to a gene. CDR3 DNA sequence: TGTGCCAGCAGCTTAGAAAGCCTACGGCAGGGGGTCCGGATGAAGCAGTACTTC. Protein sequence: CASSLESLRQGVRMKQYF.

This chain uses TRBV28 with TRBJ2-1; D may correspond to TRBD1 or TRBD2 (6 bases each). The germline gives CDR1 MDHEN, CDR2 SYDVKM. This CDR3 comprises 15 residues. Trimming removed 4 bases from V and 8 bases from J, with 18 bases in between. CDR3 sequence (DNA): TGTGCCAGCAGTTCGGGGGCAGTAGCGCGGGATGAGCAGTTCTTC. It codes for CASSSGAVARDEQFF.

The J gene is TRBJ1-1, the V gene TRBV6-2 or TRBV6-3; D is unresolved. CDR1 is MNHEY, CDR2 SVGEGT, per germline. V shed 4 bases and J shed 1 base, with 7 bases lying between them. The CDR3 is 13 amino acids. CDR3 protein: CASSSGENTEAFF. Here the CDR3 DNA reads TGTGCCAGCAGTTCGGGCGAGAACACTGAAGCTTTCTTT.

This chain uses TRBV20-1 with TRBJ2-7; D not resolved. V dropped 2 bases and J dropped 4 bases, with 12 bases sitting between them. This CDR3 is 13 amino acids long. Per the germline V gene, CDR1 is DFQATT and CDR2 is SNEGSKA (reference sequence). The CDR3 DNA sequence: TGCAGTGCTAGACGTGGGATTGAGTACGAGCAGTACTTC. Its protein product is CSARRGIEYEQYF.